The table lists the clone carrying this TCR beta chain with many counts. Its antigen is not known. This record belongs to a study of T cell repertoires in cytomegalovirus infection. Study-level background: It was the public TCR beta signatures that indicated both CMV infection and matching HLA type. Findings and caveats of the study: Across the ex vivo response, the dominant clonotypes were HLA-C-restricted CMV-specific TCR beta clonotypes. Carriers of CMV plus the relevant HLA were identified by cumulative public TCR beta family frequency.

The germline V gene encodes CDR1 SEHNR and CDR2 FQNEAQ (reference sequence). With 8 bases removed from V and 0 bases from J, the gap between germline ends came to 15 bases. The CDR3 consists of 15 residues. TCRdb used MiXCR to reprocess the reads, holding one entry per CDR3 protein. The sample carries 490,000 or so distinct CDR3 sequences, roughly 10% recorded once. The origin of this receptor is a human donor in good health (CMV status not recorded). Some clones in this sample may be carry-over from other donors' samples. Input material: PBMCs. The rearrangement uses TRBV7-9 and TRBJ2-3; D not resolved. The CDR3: CASPPWDGSTDTQYF. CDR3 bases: TGTGCCAGCCCCCCTTGGGATGGAAGCACAGATACGCAGTATTTT.